The entry below gives a single T cell receptor (beta chain) sequence along with its context. These data come from a study of blood T cell repertoires in COVID-19. At the level of the study: T cells, B-cell-depleted T cells, or PBMCs provided the cDNA or gDNA that served as material.

In the source study's methods: Amplification of reference gene primers was used by the study to estimate nucleated cell counts. Produced via immunoSEQ multiplex PCR; TCRdb's table is partial and in-frame only. V and J calls and clone size come straight from that table; D and trimming were deduced from the DNA. The repertoire consists of about 110,000 clones, with over 60% occurring once and the leading ten covering 16%. Germline assignment: CDR1 LNHDA and CDR2 SQIVND (reference sequence). The CDR3 consists of 17 residues. V was pared by 2 bases and J by 1 base, with 9 bases of the junction left unmatched.

The TCR originated in a woman older than 75 with active or convalescent COVID-19. The rearrangement links TRBV19 to TRBJ2-5; 8 positions match TRBD2. Sequencing was done on a sample of peripheral blood. The CDR3 sequence is CASSIRREGGLQETQYF. The CDR3 DNA sequence: TGTGCCAGTAGTATACGTCGGGAGGGGGGACTCCAAGAGACCCAGTACTTC.